This T cell receptor beta chain was documented in a study of blood T cells in healthy people across ages. Germline V gives CDR1 SGHRS, CDR2 YFSETQ. The CDR3 consists of 13 residues. Trimming removed 4 bases at V and 9 bases at J, with 15 bases between. Primers used in a second PCR of about 6 to 12 cycles were a sample-barcoded 5' primer and a J-beta primer mix. A tag from a template-switch adaptor with 12 random nucleotides marked each cDNA molecule. A single record per CDR3 protein comes from TCRdb applying MiXCR to the 5' RACE reads. The sample holds 1.5 million to 2 million distinct CDR3 sequences, roughly 30% seen once. This clonotype was seen ten or more times.

The specimen sequenced was blood. The clonotype was recovered from a woman aged 30 to 39 in good health. This chain links TRBV5-1 with TRBJ2-3; D might be TRBD1 or TRBD2, each matching 6 bases. CDR3 in amino acids: CASSTSPGATQYF. The CDR3 bases are TGCGCCAGCAGCACCTCTCCGGGGGCGACGCAGTATTTT.